The clone carrying this T cell receptor (beta chain) was seen repeatedly, ten times or more. Its antigen is not known. The read finishes 3 residues shy of the CDR3 end, and the germline J gene is used to complete it. This record comes from a study of T cell clonality in common variable immunodeficiency. Findings of the study overall: Fewer deletions and N-nucleotide insertions were reportedly seen in common variable immunodeficiency TCR beta sequences. Compared with controls, CVID subjects had fewer shared TCRbeta clones.

The CDR3 is made up of 13 amino acids. The V gene's germline CDR1 is SNHLY and CDR2 FYNNEI. The V segment lost 9 bases and the J segment 5 bases; nucleotides outside the gene matches: 7. The protocol was immunoSEQ multiplex PCR, while the TCRdb copy is restricted to in-frame clones and leaves out a portion. There are some 60,000 clones in the sample, none observed a single time. The V gene is TRBV2, the J gene TRBJ2-1; TRBD2 aligns across 7 bases. Sequencing was performed on peripheral blood mononuclear cells. The clonotype originates from a person between 18 and 70 years old in good health. The CDR3 spells CASGTNPDNEQFF. Partial CDR3 DNA: TGTGCCAGTGGGACTAACCCTGACAATGAG.